The source of this T cell receptor beta chain is a study of identical twins (dated by TCRdb to 2016 to 2018). At the level of the whole study: To test whether fetal clonotypes persist, this study deep-sequenced TCR alpha and beta repertoires from monozygotic twins, from unrelated adults of various ages, and from cord blood. To rule out contamination, replicate twin experiments were performed at different times with different library preparation protocols.

Only healthy Caucasian donors were included. This clonotype showed up just a few times. Its antigen specificity is not known. It has no much larger one-base neighbor in the sample; base qualities were not kept. The method was 5' RACE. The data were produced on an Illumina HiSeq 2000. A universal primer binding site was added through template switching, and the final cDNA carried a unique molecular identifier so that TCR cDNA molecules could be counted accurately. Specific primers in the conserved constant-segment region were used to synthesize first-strand cDNA for TCR alpha and beta chains. To control for contamination, every cDNA library carried two barcodes: a SMART-Mk sample barcode plus Illumina barcodes. TruSeq adapter sequences and Illumina sample barcodes were added in two successive PCR steps. The Illumina HiSeq platform was used with custom primers to sequence TCR alpha and beta cDNA libraries. Turning to the authors' computational methods: MiGEC processed the raw reads to extract unique molecular identifiers, while MiXCR was used to determine the CDR3 positions. For each individual, recombination models were inferred using an EM algorithm with the repgenHMM and IGoR tools. The analysis of shared clonotypes was done with the tcR package in R, with sharing normalized by the product of cloneset sizes. To study raw recombination without the effects of thymic and clonal selection, out-of-frame nonproductive sequences were analyzed. TCRdb reprocessed the public reads (quality trimming at Q25 with fastp, clone calling with MiXCR) and kept in-frame beta chains. Rows with a matching CDR3 protein are joined into one entry that keeps the most common DNA and genes. V and J calls and clone size were set by TCRdb, not the authors. For this sample there are 1.5 million or so distinct CDR3 sequences; less than 35% appear just once. Of the sample, roughly 0.3% is held by the ten largest clones.

The full study reports these points: Compared with coincidental sharing between unrelated individuals, an excess of low generation-probability sequences was observed among out-of-frame TCR alpha sequences shared between twins. Zero-insertion analyses could be partly confounded by invariant T cells such as MAIT and iNKT, although diverse VJ usage argued against such confounding for most clonotypes. Because the same donors could not be followed over many years, the conclusions relied on cross-sectional statistical analysis. In beta out-of-frame sequences, excess twin sharing was weaker, because having fewer shared sequences lowered the signal-to-noise ratio. In monozygotic twins, recombination models systematically underestimated out-of-frame TCR alpha sharing, but the models matched the sharing seen between unrelated individuals. Fewer insertions were carried by abundant cord blood beta clonotypes; a weaker similar trend was observed in young adult naive repertoires, while no such trend was observed in memory repertoires.

The origin of this receptor is a newborn girl in good health. The specimen was cord blood.

The DNA sequence follows: TGTGCCAGCAGCTTAGCGACAGGGTTGGGAGAGACCCAGTACTTC. Its protein product is CASSLATGLGETQYF. The V and J genes are TRBV11-1 and TRBJ2-5; 7 middle bases align to TRBD1. In the germline V gene (reference sequence), CDR1 corresponds to SGHAT and CDR2 to FQDESV. Taken from cysteine to phenylalanine, the CDR3 has 15 residues. Only CDR3 DNA is held: 45 bases, read in frame from base 1. Trimming accounts for 0 bases at V and 4 bases at J, while the number of junction bases matched to no gene is 5.